Listed here is a single TCR beta chain. These data originate in a study of technical replicates of blood from a few donors. Germline V lookup: CDR1 SGHRS, CDR2 YFSETQ. The CDR3 is 14 amino acids. Between the trimmed V and J ends, which lost 4 bases and 6 bases, there was a span of 13 bases. TCRdb's table, derived via immunoSEQ multiplex PCR, lists solely in-frame clones and lacks some. Among about 80,000 clones listed, about 92% were seen once. This clonotype was sampled from a human donor in good health. The chain is built from TRBV5-1 and TRBJ2-2, with a tentative D call TRBD1 (6 bases). The material sequenced was T cells isolated from PBMCs. In nucleotides, the CDR3 is TGCGCCAGCAGCCAAACTACAGGGCCCGGGGAGCTGTTTTTT. Amino acid sequence: CASSQTTGPGELFF.